This record concerns one T cell receptor (beta chain) sequence. In the source study's methods: From reference gene primer amplification, estimates of nucleated cell counts were derived. Sequencing used immunoSEQ multiplex PCR; TCRdb keeps in-frame clones, though not all of them. V and J calls and clone size follow that table, whereas D and trimming were derived from the DNA. The table has 73,000 or so clones, 80% to 85% seen once. Germline values: CDR1 SGHTA, CDR2 FQGTGA. Trimming left V 5 bases short and J 0 bases short, with 14 bases between. CDR3 length equals 16 residues. This entry comes from a study of blood T cell repertoires in COVID-19. About the study: The United States, Italy and Spain supplied acute and convalescent COVID-19 samples. PBMCs, B-cell-depleted T cells, or T cells were the source of the cDNA or gDNA that made up the material.

This sequence joins TRBV7-3 and TRBJ2-1; TRBD1 is a possible D gene (6 bases). The clonotype comes from an older woman with acute or convalescent COVID-19. The sample was peripheral blood. The CDR3 sequence is CASSVAGVSSYNEQFF. CDR3 coding DNA: TGTGCCAGCAGCGTTGCAGGGGTTAGCTCCTACAATGAGCAGTTCTTC.